Each of the 3 T cell receptor beta chains below was sequenced from the same sample in a study of beta chain features in type 1 diabetes. Every isolated RNA sample was fully reverse transcribed, so sequencing captured expressed TCRB transcripts. Sequencing used immunoSEQ multiplex PCR; TCRdb keeps in-frame clones, though not all of them. This table holds around 130,000 clones, roughly 10% found once. Their recognized antigens are unknown. Findings and limits, study-wide: Moderate yet significant TCRB CDR3 shortening was seen in Type 1 diabetes patients in all four CD4+ subsets.

The sequencing input was central memory CD4+ T cells from blood. The origin of the receptors is a man younger than 40 with type 1 diabetes.

This clone was counted only a few times. V and J are TRBV5-1 and TRBJ2-7; 7 bases align to TRBD1. The germline V gene encodes CDR1 SGHRS and CDR2 YFSETQ. V shed 4 bases, J shed 0 bases, and the junction held 7 bases outside the gene matches. This CDR3 region has 15 residues. The CDR3 loop is CASSQGQVSSYEQYF. The CDR3 DNA reads as TGCGCCAGCAGCCAAGGACAGGTGAGCTCCTACGAGCAGTACTTC.

The chain employs TRBV6-5 and TRBJ2-5, with 11 bases aligning to TRBD2. The CDR3 totals 14 residues. Germline V gene sequence: CDR1 MNHEY, CDR2 SVGAGI. Unmatched junction bases numbered 0, after V lost 4 bases and J lost 2 bases. The CDR3 DNA is TGTGCCAGCAGTTGGACTAGCGGGCAAGAGACCCAGTACTTC. This gives the protein CASSWTSGQETQYF.

In this sample, this clone turned up a few times. CDR3 DNA sequence: TGTGCCAGCAGTTCCGGACAGGAGGGTGAAAAACTGTTTTTT. Translating it yields CASSSGQEGEKLFF. The rearrangement joins TRBV28 to TRBJ1-4; 7 bases agree with TRBD1. Germline loops: CDR1 MDHEN, CDR2 SYDVKM. Losses at the gene ends were 4 bases for V and 7 bases for J; bases not matched to a gene: 6. The CDR3 sequence is 14 residues long.